The present T cell receptor (beta chain) was sequenced within a study of cytomegalovirus exposure and HLA in healthy donors. Study-level points and caveats: It was shown in a later analysis that HLA-associated TCR beta chains were more clonally expanded than other, equally common chains.

A note on this clone: Antigen: not known.

CDR1 MDHEN and CDR2 SYDVKM come from the germline V gene. The CDR3 loop spans 16 amino acids. The ends lost 5 bases at V and 5 bases at J; junction bases unmatched: 7. 13 Jbeta primers and 60 Vbeta primers were used for the PCR. Authors' data handling: Later, an analysis found about 80 million unique TCR beta chains, and 8.5 million to 12 million of these were shared. TCRdb's table, derived via immunoSEQ multiplex PCR, lists solely in-frame clones and lacks some. D and trimming come from the DNA, and the V and J calls and clone size come from that table. The sample has roughly 180,000 clones, 84% seen once.

This receptor was identified in a girl aged 2 to 9 in good health and CMV-seropositive. The chain recombines TRBV28 with TRBJ1-5; 12 bases fit TRBD1. Sequencing used PBMCs. The CDR3 nucleotides are TGTGCCAGCAGTAAATCGGGACAGGGGGCCGATCAGCCCCAGCATTTT. Protein: CASSKSGQGADQPQHF.